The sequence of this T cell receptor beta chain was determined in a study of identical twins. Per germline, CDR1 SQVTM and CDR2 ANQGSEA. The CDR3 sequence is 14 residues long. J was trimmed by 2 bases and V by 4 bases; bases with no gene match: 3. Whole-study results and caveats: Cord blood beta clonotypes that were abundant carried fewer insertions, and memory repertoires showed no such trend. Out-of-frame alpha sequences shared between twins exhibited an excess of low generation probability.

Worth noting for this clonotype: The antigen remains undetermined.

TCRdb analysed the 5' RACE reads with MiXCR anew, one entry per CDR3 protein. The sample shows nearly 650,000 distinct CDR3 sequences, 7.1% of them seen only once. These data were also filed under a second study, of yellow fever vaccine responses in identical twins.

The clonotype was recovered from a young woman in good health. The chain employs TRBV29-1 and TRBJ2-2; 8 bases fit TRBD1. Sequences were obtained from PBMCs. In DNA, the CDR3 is TGCAGCGTTGCCGGACAGGGAAACACCGGGGAGCTGTTTTTT. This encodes CSVAGQGNTGELFF.